The 31 T cell receptor beta chains below all came from one sample that was sequenced in a study of Tregs in tolerant kidney transplant recipients. Sequenced by immunoSEQ multiplex PCR; TCRdb stores in-frame clones only, minus some. The sample's table shows 30,000 to 40,000 clones. Related graft donors supplied nonmyeloablative bone marrow transplants, and mixed chimerism was transient. The sequences come from CD4+ T cells from blood (PBMCs), collected 24 months after the transplant. The source of these receptors is a human patient who received a combined kidney and bone marrow transplant. Some T cells may be graft donor cells.

The part of the CDR3 DNA that was read is TGTGCCAGCAGCCGGCTTCCGGGACTAGCGGGAGAAGGGAACAATGAG. Its protein product is CASSRLPGLAGEGNNE. The full CDR3 is CASSRLPGLAGEGNNEQFF. This chain connects TRBV14 to TRBJ2-1; TRBD2 matches 14 bases. The read finishes 3 residues shy of the CDR3 end, and the germline J gene is used to complete it. The CDR3 is made up of 19 amino acids. Germline CDR1 and CDR2: SGHDN and FVKESK. J was trimmed by 5 bases and V by 4 bases; bases with no gene match: 13. The full variable domain, in which reference TRBV14 and TRBJ2-1 provide the parts outside the CDR3, is EAGVTQFPSHSVIEKGQTVTLRCDPISGHDNLYWYRRVMGKEIKFLLHFVKESKQDESGMPNNRFLAERTGGTYSTLKVQPAELEDSGVYFCASSRLPGLAGEGNNEQFFGPGTRLTVL.

Of note for this clone: The CDR3 end lies 3 residues beyond the end of the read and is filled in from the germline J gene. This chain links TRBV5-4 with TRBJ2-7, with 8 bases identical to TRBD2. Germline V lookup: CDR1 SGHNT, CDR2 YYREEE (reference sequence). The CDR3 is 16 residues long. Trimming removed 3 bases from V and 0 bases from J; junction bases left unmatched: 8. The part of the CDR3 DNA that was read is TGTGCCAGCAGCTCGATGACTAGCGCTAGCTCCTACGAG. It translates to CASSSMTSASSYE. The whole CDR3 protein is CASSSMTSASSYEQYF.

A note on this clone: The observed sequence ends 3 residues before the CDR3 terminus, with the missing tail filled in from the germline J gene. The V and J genes are TRBV5-1 and TRBJ1-2, with D possibly matching TRBD1 (6 bases). This CDR3 contains 13 residues. V dropped 5 bases and J dropped 4 bases, with 12 bases sitting between them. Per germline, CDR1 SGHRS and CDR2 YFSETQ. Incomplete CDR3 DNA: TGCGCCAGCAGGTCGGCCAGGGGCTATGGC. Translating gives CASRSARGYG. The full CDR3 protein is CASRSARGYGYTF. The variable domain in full, with the rest retrieved from reference TRBV5-1 and TRBJ1-2, is KAGVTQTPRYLIKTRGQQVTLSCSPISGHRSVSWYQQTPGQGLQFLFEYFSETQRNKGNFPGRFSGRQFSNSRSEMNVSTLELGDSALYLCASRSARGYGYTFGSGTRLTVV.

A word on this clone: The sequence runs out 3 residues before the end of the CDR3; the remainder is reconstructed from the germline J gene. The chain employs TRBV13 and TRBJ2-5; 7 bases map to TRBD2. The V segment lost 1 base and the J segment 5 bases; nucleotides outside the gene matches: 19. The CDR3 extends over 19 amino acids. Looked up from germline, CDR1 is PRHDT and CDR2 is FYEKMQ (reference sequence). CDR3 sequence: CASSLARRGSGTWGETQYF. CDR3 DNA, as far as it was read: TGTGCCAGCAGCTTAGCAAGACGCGGGAGTGGGACTTGGGGGGAGACC. Full variable domain (remainder filled in from reference TRBV13 and TRBJ2-5): AAGVIQSPRHLIKEKRETATLKCYPIPRHDTVYWYQQGPGQDPQFLISFYEKMQSDKGSIPDRFSAQQFSDYHSELNMSSLELGDSALYFCASSLARRGSGTWGETQYFGPGTRLLVL.

Regarding this clone: The read ends 3 residues early relative to the CDR3; the germline J gene fills the gap. The V gene is TRBV20-1, the J gene TRBJ1-4; weak D call: TRBD1 (5 bases). This CDR3 spans 13 amino acids. Germline V gene sequence: CDR1 DFQATT, CDR2 SNEGSKA (reference sequence). The V end was cut by 4 bases, the J end by 8 bases, with 14 bases between. Partial CDR3 DNA: TGCAGTGCTAAGTCAACAGGTGGGGAAAAA. It encodes CSAKSTGGEK. Given in full, the CDR3 is CSAKSTGGEKLFF.

To note about this clone: The read gets to within 3 residues of the CDR3 end, and the germline J gene fills in the rest. The chain recombines TRBV5-1 with TRBJ2-2; 8 bases are a match to TRBD1. Per germline, CDR1 SGHRS and CDR2 YFSETQ. V shed 4 bases and J 1 base; nucleotides not matched to a gene: 3. The CDR3 is 15 amino acids. This CDR3 reads CASSTGTGNTGELFF. The covered CDR3 bases are TGCGCCAGCAGCACAGGGACAGGGAACACCGGGGAG. The whole variable domain, remainder taken from reference TRBV5-1 and TRBJ2-2, is KAGVTQTPRYLIKTRGQQVTLSCSPISGHRSVSWYQQTPGQGLQFLFEYFSETQRNKGNFPGRFSGRQFSNSRSEMNVSTLELGDSALYLCASSTGTGNTGELFFGEGSRLTVL.

In regard to this clone: The CDR3 is cut off 3 residues early in the read; its end comes from the germline J gene. This chain joins TRBV18 and TRBJ2-7; 10 bases are a match to TRBD1. The junction had 3 bases not matched to a gene; V was cut back by 1 base and J by 6 bases. This CDR3 region has 14 residues. The V gene's germline CDR1 is KGHSH and CDR2 LQKENI. The CDR3 sequence: CASSPLGTGVEQYF. Partial CDR3 DNA: TGTGCCAGCTCACCACTAGGGACAGGGGTCGAG.

The sequenced part of the CDR3 DNA is TGTGCCAGCAAAGGGACATTTTCGAACACCGGGGAG. It codes for CASKGTFSNTGE. The CDR3 reads in full as CASKGTFSNTGELFF. The chain links TRBV2 to TRBJ2-2, with D possibly TRBD1 on 6 matching bases. Coverage ceases 3 residues before the CDR3 finishes, and the germline J gene fills in the end. CDR3 size: 15 residues. Between the trimmed V and J ends, which lost 7 bases and 0 bases, there was a span of 12 bases. CDR1 is SNHLY and CDR2 is FYNNEI in the germline V gene. The full variable domain, completed using reference TRBV2 and TRBJ2-2, is EPEVTQTPSHQVTQMGQEVILRCVPISNHLYFYWYRQILGQKVEFLVSFYNNEISEKSEIFDDQFSVERPDGSNFTLKIRSTKLEDSAMYFCASKGTFSNTGELFFGEGSRLTVL.

On this clone itself: The read comes to an end 3 residues before the CDR3 does, leaving the germline J gene to fill in the end. The chain is built from TRBV29-1 and TRBJ2-6; D possibly corresponds to TRBD1 (5 bases). The CDR3 runs to 16 residues. V lost 1 base, J lost 0 bases, and 10 bases lay in between. Germline V CDR1 and CDR2: SQVTM, ANQGSEA. CDR3 DNA, as far as it was read: TGCAGCGTTGAAGGCAGGGTGAACTCTGGGGCCAACGTC. Encoded protein: CSVEGRVNSGANV. The full CDR3 sequence reads CSVEGRVNSGANVLTF. Drawing the rest from reference TRBV29-1 and TRBJ2-6, the complete variable domain is SAVISQKPSRDICQRGTSLTIQCQVDSQVTMMFWYRQQPGQSLTLIATANQGSEATYESGFVIDKFPISRPNLTFSTLTVSNMSPEDSSIYLCSVEGRVNSGANVLTFGAGSRLTVL.

The covered CDR3 bases are TGTGCCAGTAGTCCCAGGACTAGAAAAGAGACC. Amino acid sequence: CASSPRTRKET. The full CDR3 protein reads CASSPRTRKETQYF. The genes are TRBV19 and TRBJ2-5, with 7 bases aligning to TRBD2. The read ends 3 residues before the CDR3 terminus; that terminus is restored from the germline J gene. The V gene end was trimmed by 5 bases and the J gene end by 3 bases; junction bases not matched to a gene: 6. From germline, CDR1 is LNHDA and CDR2 SQIVND (reference sequence). This CDR3 region has 14 residues.

Note on this clone: The read finishes 3 residues shy of the CDR3 end, and the germline J gene is used to complete it. The J gene is TRBJ2-7, the V gene TRBV6-2 or TRBV6-3; TRBD1 matches at 9 bases. The CDR3 covers 15 residues. Germline trimming cut 3 bases from V and 6 bases from J; bases unmatched to any gene: 9. Germline V CDR1 and CDR2: MNHEY, SVGEGT. CDR3 bases read: TGTGCCAGCAGTTATTCCCGGACAGGGGTTAGCGAG. As protein: CASSYSRTGVSE. In full, the CDR3 is CASSYSRTGVSEQYF.

As to this clone: Read coverage stops 3 residues before the CDR3 terminus; the germline J gene supplies the remainder. The chain carries TRBV5-1 and TRBJ2-7; a weak D match, TRBD1 (6 bases). Per the germline V gene, CDR1 is SGHRS and CDR2 is YFSETQ. With 4 bases removed from V and 2 bases from J, the gap between germline ends came to 10 bases. The CDR3 runs 13 residues. CDR3 sequence: CASSPDSTYEQYF. The DNA read from the CDR3 is TGCGCCAGCAGCCCGGACAGTACCTACGAG.

As regards this clone: The CDR3 end lies 3 residues beyond the end of the read and is filled in from the germline J gene. The chain joins TRBV13 to TRBJ2-3; 7 nucleotides agree with TRBD2. The length of the CDR3 is 18 residues. The germline V gene has CDR1 PRHDT and CDR2 FYEKMQ (reference sequence). V was pared by 2 bases and J by 4 bases, with 15 bases of the junction left unmatched. The part of the CDR3 DNA that was read is TGTGCCAGCAGCTTATATAGCGTAGCGGGCGTCGGTGCAGATACG. It yields the protein CASSLYSVAGVGADT. The CDR3 in its entirety is CASSLYSVAGVGADTQYF.

Comment on this clone: The CDR3 end is not reached by the read, which stops 3 residues before it; the germline J gene fills it in. This chain joins TRBV5-1 and TRBJ2-7, with 9 bases matching TRBD1. This CDR3 has 15 residues. Germline trimming cut 5 bases from V and 1 base from J; bases unmatched to any gene: 7. CDR1 and CDR2 from the germline V gene are SGHRS and YFSETQ. Incomplete CDR3 DNA: TGCGCCAGCAGTACACCGGGACAGGGATCCTACGAG. This codes for CASSTPGQGSYE. The full-length CDR3 reads as CASSTPGQGSYEQYF.

About this clone itself: From the germline J gene comes the end of the CDR3, since the read stops 3 residues before it. J is TRBJ2-3 and V is TRBV10-3; 11 bases map to TRBD2. This CDR3 is built from 14 residues. Germline V gives CDR1 ENHRY, CDR2 SYGVKD. V lost 5 bases, J lost 5 bases, and 3 bases stayed unmatched. The sequenced part of the CDR3 DNA is TGTGCCATCAGTAATAGCGGGAGGGGAGATACG. Translating gives CAISNSGRGDT. From start to end, the CDR3 is CAISNSGRGDTQYF.

The CDR3 loop reads CSARAAGRGTQYF. The sequenced CDR3 bases are TGCAGTGCTAGAGCGGCGGGCCGGGGGACC. The chain joins TRBV20-1 to TRBJ2-5, with D possibly matching TRBD2 (5 bases). The CDR3 end lies 3 residues beyond the end of the read and is filled in from the germline J gene. Per the germline V gene, CDR1 is DFQATT and CDR2 is SNEGSKA (reference sequence). V was shortened by 1 base and J by 7 bases, with 13 bases between the two germline ends. CDR3 length: 13 amino acids.

Points on this clone: The junction does not match germline at one end; this may be a read error. The read terminates 3 residues ahead of where the CDR3 ends, so the germline J gene completes it. The chain couples TRBV7-9 to TRBJ1-4, with D unresolved. CDR3 length equals 15 residues. Germline CDR1 SEHNR, CDR2 FQNEAQ (reference sequence). The CDR3 loop reads CAGSLEAGGFEKLFF. The part of the CDR3 DNA that was read is TGTGCCGGCAGCTTAGAGGCAGGAGGATTTGAAAAA.

Turning to this clone: The read falls 3 residues short of the CDR3 end, and the missing part is taken from the germline J gene. This chain links TRBV7-3 with TRBJ2-6; TRBD2 is a possible D gene (5 bases). Germline CDR1 SGHTA, CDR2 FQGTGA. The CDR3 is 16 residues long. Trimming removed 4 bases from V and 0 bases from J, with 10 bases in between. The CDR3: CASSSAAGSGANVLTF. CDR3 DNA, as far as it was read: TGTGCCAGCAGCTCCGCGGCGGGCTCTGGGGCCAACGTC.

To note about this clone: Coverage ceases 3 residues before the CDR3 finishes, and the germline J gene fills in the end. The gene calls are TRBV7-2 and TRBJ1-2; 8 nucleotides align to TRBD1. V was clipped by 6 bases and J by 7 bases; unmatched bases: 7. This CDR3 region has 13 residues. Germline V gene lookup returns CDR1 SGHTA and CDR2 FQGNSA. This CDR3 is CASSQRTGSGYTF. CDR3 DNA (partial): TGTGCCAGCAGTCAGAGGACAGGGAGTGGC.

With regard to this clone: Read data end 3 residues before the CDR3 end; the end is taken from the germline J gene. The rearrangement links TRBV5-1 to TRBJ1-2, with TRBD1 identical over 7 bases. The CDR3 is made up of 13 amino acids. V lost 2 bases, J lost 6 bases, and 4 bases stayed unmatched. Germline CDR1 SGHRS, CDR2 YFSETQ. The DNA read from the CDR3 is TGCGCCAGCAGCTTTGACAGGGCGGATGGC. Translation gives CASSFDRADG. From start to end, the CDR3 is CASSFDRADGYTF.

In the case of this clone: With the read ending 3 residues before the CDR3 end, the germline J gene is used to fill in that end. V and J are TRBV18 and TRBJ2-7; tentatively, D is TRBD2 (6 bases). The CDR3 is 13 residues long. Germline lookup yields CDR1 KGHSH and CDR2 LQKENI. The V end lost 1 base, the J end lost 6 bases, and 10 bases lay between the germline ends. The CDR3 protein is CASSPLAGLEQYF. Incomplete CDR3 DNA: TGTGCCAGCTCACCACTGGCGGGGCTCGAG.

As regards this clone: The read ends 3 residues shy of where the CDR3 ends; the end is completed using the germline J gene. The chain carries TRBV7-7 and TRBJ2-2, with TRBD2 matching over 11 bases. Germline-derived CDR1 and CDR2 are SSHAT and FNYEAQ (reference sequence). The CDR3 length is 15 residues. J lost 4 bases, V lost 5 bases, and 3 bases had no gene match. CDR3 sequence reads: CASSVTSGSTGELFF. The DNA read from the CDR3 is TGTGCCAGCAGCGTCACTAGCGGGAGCACCGGGGAG. The whole variable domain, filled in from reference TRBV7-7 and TRBJ2-2, reads GAGVSQSPRYKVTKRGQDVTLRCDPISSHATLYWYQQALGQGPEFLTYFNYEAQPDKSGLPSDRFSAERPEGSISTLTIQRTEQRDSAMYRCASSVTSGSTGELFFGEGSRLTVL.

Worth noting for this clone: The read gets to within 3 residues of the CDR3 end, and the germline J gene fills in the rest. This chain uses TRBV30 with TRBJ1-1; 8 positions match TRBD1. The germline CDR1 and CDR2 sequences are GTSNPN and SVGIG (reference sequence). The CDR3 totals 12 residues. The CDR3 is CAWSGGQGWAFF. Partial CDR3 DNA: TGTGCCTGGAGTGGCGGACAGGGCTGG. Full variable domain (remainder filled in from reference TRBV30 and TRBJ1-1): SQTIHQWPATLVQPVGSPLSLECTVEGTSNPNLYWYRQAAGRGLQLLFYSVGIGQISSEVPQNLSASRPQDRQFILSSKKLLLSDSGFYLCAWSGGQGWAFFGQGTRLTVV.

A word on this clone: The sequence runs out 3 residues before the end of the CDR3; the remainder is reconstructed from the germline J gene. The rearrangement joins TRBV4-1 to TRBJ1-1; perhaps TRBD1 as D (5 bases). The length of the CDR3 is 14 residues. Germline V gene lookup returns CDR1 MGHRA and CDR2 YSYEKL. Trimming took off 3 bases at V and 7 bases at J, with 15 bases between the two ends. The DNA read from the CDR3 is TGCGCCAGCAGCCATCGATGGGGCGCAGGTGAA. Residues: CASSHRWGAGE. The full CDR3 is CASSHRWGAGEAFF.

A word on this clone: The read gets to within 3 residues of the CDR3 end, and the germline J gene fills in the rest. This rearrangement joins TRBV5-1 to TRBJ1-1, with D perhaps matching TRBD1 (6 bases). The ends were cut back, 5 bases at V and 5 bases at J, with 13 bases in the middle. Per germline, CDR1 SGHRS and CDR2 YFSETQ. The CDR3 covers 13 residues. CDR3 bases read: TGCGCCAGCAGGGTAGAGGGGGTAACTGAA. It is translated as CASRVEGVTE. The complete CDR3 protein is CASRVEGVTEAFF.

In regard to this clone: The read comes to an end 3 residues before the CDR3 does, leaving the germline J gene to fill in the end. The gene calls are TRBV18 and TRBJ2-1; D remains ambiguous. V was pared by 1 base and J by 5 bases, with 3 bases between. CDR1 and CDR2 from the germline V gene are KGHSH and LQKENI. The CDR3 contains 12 residues. This CDR3 is CASSPQDNEQFF. Incomplete CDR3 DNA: TGTGCCAGCTCACCACAGGACAATGAG. The full variable domain, completed using reference TRBV18 and TRBJ2-1, is NAGVMQNPRHLVRRRGQEARLRCSPMKGHSHVYWYRQLPEEGLKFMVYLQKENIIDESGMPKERFSAEFPKEGPSILRIQQVVRGDSAAYFCASSPQDNEQFFGPGTRLTVL.

Details on this clone: The read ends 3 residues before the CDR3 terminus; that terminus is restored from the germline J gene. The chain joins TRBV5-4 to TRBJ1-1; no clear D gene. V was pared by 4 bases and J by 1 base, with 5 bases between. The CDR3 covers 12 residues. Germline lookup yields CDR1 SGHNT and CDR2 YYREEE (reference sequence). Incomplete CDR3 DNA: TGTGCCAGCAGCCCACAGAACACTGAA. This codes for CASSPQNTE. Given in full, the CDR3 is CASSPQNTEAFF.

With respect to this clone: The CDR3 end is not reached by the read, which stops 3 residues before it; the germline J gene fills it in. V usage is TRBV4-2 and J usage is TRBJ2-1; D may be TRBD2 (6 bases). Germline CDR1 LGHNA, CDR2 YNFKEQ. Trimming took off 1 base at V and 5 bases at J, with 15 bases between the two ends. The CDR3 covers 16 residues. The chain's CDR3 is CASSQGIGSGDNEQFF. The sequenced CDR3 bases are TGTGCCAGCAGCCAAGGTATCGGGTCGGGGGACAATGAG.

Note on this clone: The read stops 3 residues short of the end of the CDR3; the missing end is completed from the germline J gene. The chain employs TRBV19 and TRBJ1-1; 9 bases are a match to TRBD1. The CDR3 loop spans 15 amino acids. CDR1 is LNHDA, CDR2 SQIVND, per germline (reference sequence). Trimming took 3 bases from V and 1 from J; bases not matched to a gene: 3. CDR3 DNA (partial): TGTGCCAGTAGTATGGGGACAGGGCCGAACACTGAA. This encodes CASSMGTGPNTE. The CDR3, in full, reads CASSMGTGPNTEAFF.

As concerns this clone: The read gets to within 3 residues of the CDR3 end, and the germline J gene fills in the rest. The chain links TRBV30 to TRBJ1-3, with 7 nucleotides matching TRBD1. Germline V CDR1 and CDR2: GTSNPN, SVGIG (reference sequence). The CDR3 contains 15 residues. With V trimmed by 2 bases and J by 0 bases, 4 bases remained unmatched. The CDR3 sequence: CAWSRDRISGNTIYF. CDR3 DNA (partial): TGTGCCTGGAGTAGGGACAGAATCTCTGGAAACACC.

Details on this clone: The read ends 3 residues before the CDR3 terminus; that terminus is restored from the germline J gene. The chain links TRBV20-1 to TRBJ2-7; 9 bases align to TRBD1. The V gene's germline CDR1 is DFQATT and CDR2 SNEGSKA (reference sequence). The V segment lost 0 bases and the J segment 4 bases; nucleotides outside the gene matches: 10. The CDR3 runs to 16 residues. The CDR3 loop is CSARDGGTGIGYEQYF. Incomplete CDR3 DNA: TGCAGTGCTAGAGATGGCGGGACAGGGATAGGATACGAG.